The text below deals with one T cell receptor (beta chain). This table comes from immunoSEQ multiplex PCR, and its TCRdb copy is limited to in-frame clones, with some not included. The top ten hold 0.0095% to 0.011% of the sample, which has approximately 730,000 clones, approximately 85% seen once. Germline V gene data show CDR1 as SGHVS and CDR2 as FNYEAQ. V lost 5 bases and J 2 bases, leaving 22 bases between the germline ends. The CDR3 contains 18 residues. The sample originates from a study of shared T cell receptors in the human thymus. These data are also associated with another study on human thymus T cells. That paper adds: During corrective heart surgery, resections were taken, and the thymus tissue came from them. Related studies noted strongly shared thymic repertoires across unrelated people.

Source material: thymocytes. The source of this sequence is a girl less than two years old with a congenital heart defect. V is TRBV7-6 and J is TRBJ2-1, with D perhaps matching TRBD2 (6 bases). In nucleotides, the CDR3 is TGTGCCAGCAGCCGCCGCGGGGTAACAGGATATCCCTACAATGAGCAGTTCTTC. Translation gives CASSRRGVTGYPYNEQFF.